This TCR beta chain derives from a study of blood T cell repertoires in COVID-19. In the study's own analysis: Amplification of reference gene primers was used by the study to estimate nucleated cell counts. Clones were read by immunoSEQ multiplex PCR, and TCRdb kept only the in-frame ones, dropping some. V, J and clone size were drawn from that table, and D and trimming were deduced from the DNA. The sample consists of about 480,000 clones, approximately 90% of them appearing once. Participants, about 18 to 90 years old, spanned around 25 US areas. This CDR3 has 13 residues. Between the trimmed V and J ends, which lost 4 bases and 5 bases, there was a span of 12 bases. Germline CDR1 is KGHSH and CDR2 is LQKENI.

The sequenced sample was PBMCs or T cells enriched from blood (not recorded which). The V call is TRBV18, the J call TRBJ2-7; tentative D call: TRBD1 (6 bases). This clonotype was obtained from a woman aged 40-49 years who had recovered from COVID-19. DNA of the CDR3: TGTGCCAGCTCACTCACAGGGCCCAACGAGCAGTACTTC. This sequence encodes CASSLTGPNEQYF.